Sequencing of this T cell receptor beta chain was carried out in a study of control samples from healthy donors and cancer patients. Profiling relied on immunoSEQ multiplex PCR, and the TCRdb table lists in-frame clones only, not all of them. The table shows 170,000 or so clones, with approximately 92% occurring only once. Looked up from germline, CDR1 is KGHDR and CDR2 is SFDVKD. The V and J ends lost 4 bases and 1 base respectively, with 21 bases between them. The CDR3 has 18 amino acids. This receptor was obtained from a man aged 18 to 29 in good health. The material sequenced was blood. The gene calls are TRBV24-1 and TRBJ2-5; a possible D gene is TRBD2 (6 bases). The CDR3 loop is CATSDRSSKLGGQETQYF. CDR3 nucleotide sequence: TGTGCCACCAGTGACCGATCCTCTAAGCTGGGGGGCCAAGAGACCCAGTACTTC.